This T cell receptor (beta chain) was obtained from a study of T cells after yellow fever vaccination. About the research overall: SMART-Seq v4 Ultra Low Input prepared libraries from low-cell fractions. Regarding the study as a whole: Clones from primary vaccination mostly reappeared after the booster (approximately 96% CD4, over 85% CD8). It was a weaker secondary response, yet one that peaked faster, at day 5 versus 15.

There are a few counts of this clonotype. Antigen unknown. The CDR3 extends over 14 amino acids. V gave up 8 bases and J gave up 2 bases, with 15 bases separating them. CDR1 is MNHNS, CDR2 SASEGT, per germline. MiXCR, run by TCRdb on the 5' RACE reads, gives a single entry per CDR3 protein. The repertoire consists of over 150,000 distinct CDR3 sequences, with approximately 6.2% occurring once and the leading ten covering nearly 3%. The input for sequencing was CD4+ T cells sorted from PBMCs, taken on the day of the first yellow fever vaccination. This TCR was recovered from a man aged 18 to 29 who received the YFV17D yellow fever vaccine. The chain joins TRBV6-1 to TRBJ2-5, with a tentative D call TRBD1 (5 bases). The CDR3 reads CASLVDNVQETQYF. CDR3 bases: TGTGCCAGCTTGGTGGACAACGTTCAAGAGACCCAGTACTTC.